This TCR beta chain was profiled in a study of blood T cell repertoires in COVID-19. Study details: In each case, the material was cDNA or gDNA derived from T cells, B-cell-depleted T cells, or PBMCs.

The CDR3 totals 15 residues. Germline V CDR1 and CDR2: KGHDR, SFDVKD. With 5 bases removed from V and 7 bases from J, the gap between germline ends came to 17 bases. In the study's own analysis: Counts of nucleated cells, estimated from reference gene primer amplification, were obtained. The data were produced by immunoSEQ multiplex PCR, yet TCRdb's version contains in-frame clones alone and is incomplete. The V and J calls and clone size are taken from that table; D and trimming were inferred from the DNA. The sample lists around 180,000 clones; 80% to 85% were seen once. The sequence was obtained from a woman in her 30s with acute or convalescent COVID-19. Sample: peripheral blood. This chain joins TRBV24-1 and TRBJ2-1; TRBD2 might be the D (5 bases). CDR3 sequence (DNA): TGTGCCACCAGTGGGGGAGCTGCTAGGATGAATGAGCAGTTCTTC. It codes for CATSGGAARMNEQFF.